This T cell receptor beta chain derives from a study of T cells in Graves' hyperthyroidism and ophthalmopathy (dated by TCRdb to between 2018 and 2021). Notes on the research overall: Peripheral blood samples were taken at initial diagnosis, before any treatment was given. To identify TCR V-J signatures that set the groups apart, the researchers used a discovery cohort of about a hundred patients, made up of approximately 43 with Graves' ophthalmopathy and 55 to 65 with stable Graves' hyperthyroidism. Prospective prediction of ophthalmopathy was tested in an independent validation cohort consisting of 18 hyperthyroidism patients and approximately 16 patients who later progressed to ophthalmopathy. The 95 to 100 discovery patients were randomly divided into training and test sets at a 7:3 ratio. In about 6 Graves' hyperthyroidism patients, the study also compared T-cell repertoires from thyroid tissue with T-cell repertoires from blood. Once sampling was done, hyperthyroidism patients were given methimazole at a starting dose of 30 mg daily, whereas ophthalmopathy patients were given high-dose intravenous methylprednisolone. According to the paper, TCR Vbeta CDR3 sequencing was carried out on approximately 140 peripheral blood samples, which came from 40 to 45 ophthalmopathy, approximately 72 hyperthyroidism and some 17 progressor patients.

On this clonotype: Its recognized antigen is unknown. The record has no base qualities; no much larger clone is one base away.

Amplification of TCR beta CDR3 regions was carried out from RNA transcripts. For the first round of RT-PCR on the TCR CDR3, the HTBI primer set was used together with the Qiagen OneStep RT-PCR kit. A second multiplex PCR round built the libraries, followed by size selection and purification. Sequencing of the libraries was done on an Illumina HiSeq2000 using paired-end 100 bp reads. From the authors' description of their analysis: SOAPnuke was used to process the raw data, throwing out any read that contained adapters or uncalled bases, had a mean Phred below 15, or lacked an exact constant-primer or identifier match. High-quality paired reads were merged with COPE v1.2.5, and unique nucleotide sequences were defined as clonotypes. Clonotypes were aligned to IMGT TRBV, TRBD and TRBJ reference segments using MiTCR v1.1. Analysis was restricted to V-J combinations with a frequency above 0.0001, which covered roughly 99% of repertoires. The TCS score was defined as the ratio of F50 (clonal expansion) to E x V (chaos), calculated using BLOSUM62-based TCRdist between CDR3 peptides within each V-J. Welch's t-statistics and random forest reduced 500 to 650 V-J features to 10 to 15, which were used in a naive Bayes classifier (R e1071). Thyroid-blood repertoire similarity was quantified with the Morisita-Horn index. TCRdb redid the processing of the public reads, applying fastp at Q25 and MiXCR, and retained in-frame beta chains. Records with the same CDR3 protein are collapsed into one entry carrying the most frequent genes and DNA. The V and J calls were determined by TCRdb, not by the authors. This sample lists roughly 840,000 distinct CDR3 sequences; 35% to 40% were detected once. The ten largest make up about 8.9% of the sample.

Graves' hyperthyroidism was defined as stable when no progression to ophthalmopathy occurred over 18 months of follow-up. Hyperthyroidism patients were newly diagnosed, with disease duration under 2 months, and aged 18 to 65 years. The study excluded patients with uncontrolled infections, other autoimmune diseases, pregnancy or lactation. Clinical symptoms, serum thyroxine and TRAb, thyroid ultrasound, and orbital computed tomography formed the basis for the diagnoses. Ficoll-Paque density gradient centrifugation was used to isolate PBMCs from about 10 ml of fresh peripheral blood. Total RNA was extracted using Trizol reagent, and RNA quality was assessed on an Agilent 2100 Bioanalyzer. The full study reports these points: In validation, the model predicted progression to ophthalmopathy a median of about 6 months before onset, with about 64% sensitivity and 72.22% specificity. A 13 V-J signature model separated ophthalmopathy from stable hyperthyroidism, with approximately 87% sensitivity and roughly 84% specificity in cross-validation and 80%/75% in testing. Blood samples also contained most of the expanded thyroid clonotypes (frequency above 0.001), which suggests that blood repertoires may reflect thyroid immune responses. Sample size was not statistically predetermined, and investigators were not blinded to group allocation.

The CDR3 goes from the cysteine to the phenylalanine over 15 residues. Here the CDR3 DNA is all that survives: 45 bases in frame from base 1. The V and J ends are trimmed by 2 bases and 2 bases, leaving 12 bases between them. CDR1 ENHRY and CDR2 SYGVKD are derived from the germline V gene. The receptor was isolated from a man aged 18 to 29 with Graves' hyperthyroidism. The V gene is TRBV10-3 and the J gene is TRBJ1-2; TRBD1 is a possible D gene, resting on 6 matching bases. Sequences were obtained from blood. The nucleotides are TGTGCCATCAGTGAGGCCTCGGGACACAACTATGGCTACACCTTC. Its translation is CAISEASGHNYGYTF.